This TCR beta chain was recorded in a study of beta chain features in type 1 diabetes. TCRB transcripts that were expressed got sequenced, as all of the isolated RNA had been reverse transcribed. The average read count of naive, central memory and regulatory T cell samples was approximately 3.5 million. Profiling relied on immunoSEQ multiplex PCR, and the TCRdb table lists in-frame clones only, not all of them. The sample contains roughly 700,000 clones, around an eighth of which appear only once. This clone was observed a few times. Its cognate antigen is unknown. Study results and caveats: Here, the possible influence of HLA type (on TCRB rearrangement) remained unresolved. Researchers report that Type 1 diabetes patients had moderately but significantly shorter TCRB CDR3s across all four CD4+ subsets. Researchers reported that naive, central memory and Treg TCRB repertoires appeared more similar in patients than in healthy donors.

V gave up 4 bases and J gave up 5 bases, with 17 bases separating them. CDR3 size: 15 residues. Looked up from germline, CDR1 is MDHEN and CDR2 is SYDVKM. Sequenced input: naive CD4+ T cells from blood. V is TRBV28 and J is TRBJ2-5; perhaps TRBD2 as D (5 bases). The origin of this receptor is a man aged 18-30 years with type 1 diabetes. The CDR3 bases are TGTGCCAGCAGTTACCACGGAGGCGGCTTGGAGACCCAGTACTTC. Translating it yields CASSYHGGGLETQYF.